This TCR beta chain was captured in a study of memory CD4+ T cells and cytomegalovirus serostatus. Method: immunoSEQ multiplex PCR; TCRdb's copy keeps in-frame clones and lacks some. The sample lists over 65,000 clones, approximately 80% seen once, with around 0.8% in the top ten. The sort gate was single viable CD3+CD4+CD8-CD45RO+ cells for memory CD4+ T cells. CMV serostatus came from serum IgG against pp150, pp28, p38, p52. V gave up 4 bases and J gave up 2 bases, with 12 bases separating them. Germline V gene sequence: CDR1 LNHDA, CDR2 SQIVND (reference sequence). The CDR3 is made up of 14 amino acids.

The receptor was isolated from an adult in good health and CMV-seronegative. Sequenced: memory CD4+ T cells from blood. This rearrangement joins TRBV19 to TRBJ2-7; either TRBD1 or TRBD2 may fit D (5 bases each). CDR3 sequence (DNA): TGTGCCAGTAGTAGGGACGGATCGACCTACGAGCAGTACTTC. Amino acid sequence: CASSRDGSTYEQYF.